This TCR beta chain was identified during a study of cytomegalovirus exposure and HLA in healthy donors. Primers for the PCR totalled 60 Vbeta and 13 Jbeta. The table came from immunoSEQ multiplex PCR; TCRdb's copy has only in-frame clones and leaves some out. The sample records about 73,000 clones, roughly two thirds being singletons. Broader study findings: Researchers catalogued under 200 TCR beta chains as cytomegalovirus-associated. Common viral pathogens were later found to be apparently linked to several of the most significant clusters.

Notes on this clone: Its target is unknown.

This CDR3 has 16 amino acids. The V gene's germline CDR1 is SGHRS and CDR2 YFSETQ. V lost 6 bases, J lost 0 bases, and 12 bases stayed unmatched. The V gene is TRBV5-1, the J gene TRBJ2-7, with TRBD1 matching 7 bases. This TCR came from a woman between 50 and 59 years old in good health and CMV-seropositive. The sample was PBMCs. The CDR3 region has the DNA TGCGCCAGCATCTCCACGGGACAGTGCATCTCCTACGAGCAGTACGTC. Amino acids: CASISTGQCISYEQYV.